These 4 T cell receptor beta chains were sequenced from one sample in a study of blood T cell repertoires in COVID-19. Sequenced by immunoSEQ multiplex PCR; TCRdb stores in-frame clones only, minus some. The data hold approximately 300,000 clones, with about nine tenths observed a single time. Material: PBMCs or T cells enriched from blood (not recorded which). The receptor set was obtained from a woman in her thirties who had recovered from COVID-19.

The chain carries TRBV20-1 and TRBJ1-2; TRBD1 aligns across 9 bases. The CDR3 covers 16 residues. Trimming removed 3 bases from V and 4 bases from J; junction bases left unmatched: 12. Looked up from germline, CDR1 is DFQATT and CDR2 is SNEGSKA (reference sequence). The CDR3 nucleotides are TGCAGTGCTAGTGAAACCGGACAGGGGACCATCTATGGCTACACCTTC. Its translation is CSASETGQGTIYGYTF.

The chain is built from TRBV27 and TRBJ1-1; tentative D call: TRBD1 (6 bases). Trimming removed 6 bases at V and 9 bases at J, with 11 bases between. The V gene's germline CDR1 is MNHEY and CDR2 SMNVEV (reference sequence). The length of the CDR3 is 11 residues. The CDR3 nucleotides are TGTGCCAGCAGGACAGGCCCCAAAGCTTTCTTT. It encodes CASRTGPKAFF.

The chain is built from TRBV5-1 and TRBJ2-5, with 10 bases fitting TRBD2. V lost 4 bases, J lost 2 bases, and 8 bases stayed unmatched. CDR1 and CDR2 from the germline V gene are SGHRS and YFSETQ. The CDR3 covers 16 residues. This CDR3 reads CASSKRTSGPQETQYF. The CDR3, as DNA: TGCGCCAGCAGCAAGCGGACTAGCGGACCTCAAGAGACCCAGTACTTC.

This chain links TRBV6-1 with TRBJ2-7; D possibly corresponds to TRBD1 (5 bases). Trimming pared 1 base from V and 0 bases from J, leaving 10 bases between. CDR1 and CDR2 (germline): MNHNS, SASEGT. The CDR3 covers 15 residues. The CDR3 sequence: CASSEVGDSSYEQYF. As DNA, the CDR3 is TGTGCCAGCAGTGAAGTGGGCGACAGCTCCTACGAGCAGTACTTC.